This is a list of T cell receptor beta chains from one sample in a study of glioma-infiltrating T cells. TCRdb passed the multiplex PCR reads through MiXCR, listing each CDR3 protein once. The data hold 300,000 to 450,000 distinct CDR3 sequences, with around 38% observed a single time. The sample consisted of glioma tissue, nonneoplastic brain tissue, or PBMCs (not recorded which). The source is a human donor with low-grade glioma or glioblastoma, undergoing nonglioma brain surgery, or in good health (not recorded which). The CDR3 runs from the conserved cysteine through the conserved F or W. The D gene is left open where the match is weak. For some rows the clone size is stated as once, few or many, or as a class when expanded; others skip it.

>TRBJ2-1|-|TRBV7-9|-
TGTGCCAGCAGCCCCCCGGGACTGGGGGAGCAGTTCTTC
CASSPPGLGEQFF
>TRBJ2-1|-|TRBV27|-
TGTGCCAGCAATTTCGGGTGGCAGGGTTTCAATGAGCAGTTCTTC
CASNFGWQGFNEQFF
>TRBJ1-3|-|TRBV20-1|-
TGCAGTGCGAGACGCAGCTCTGGAAACGCCATATATTTT
CSARRSSGNAIYF
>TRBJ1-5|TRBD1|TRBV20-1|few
TGCAGTGCTAGGGTGACAGGGTTGGCGGGGCCCCAGCATTTT
CSARVTGLAGPQHF
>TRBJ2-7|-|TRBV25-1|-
TGTGCCAGCAGTGCCACCTACAAGCAGTACTTC
CASSATYKQYF
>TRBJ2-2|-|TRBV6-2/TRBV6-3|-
TGTGCCAGCAGTTACTCCACCCGAGGGACCCGGGAGCTGTTTTTT
CASSYSTRGTRELFF
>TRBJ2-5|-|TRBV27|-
TGTGCCAGCAGTTTACGGTTTTACCAAGAGACCCAGTACTTC
CASSLRFYQETQYF
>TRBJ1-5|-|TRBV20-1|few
TGCAGTGCTAGTATAGGGTATTTCAATCAGCCCCAGCATTTT
CSASIGYFNQPQHF
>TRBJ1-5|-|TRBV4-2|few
TGTGCCAGCAGCCAAGACCTCGAGGGAGGGGACGATCAGCCCCAGCATTTT
CASSQDLEGGDDQPQHF
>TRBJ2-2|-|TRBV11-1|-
TGTGCCAGCAGCCCACAGTACCAATTCCTAGCGGAGGGGGCGAACACCGGGGAGCTGTTTTTT
CASSPQYQFLAEGANTGELFF
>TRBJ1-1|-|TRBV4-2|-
TGTGCCAGCAGCCAAGCTCCAAGGTCTGGCCTACGGAAAGACACTGAAGCTTTCTTT
CASSQAPRSGLRKDTEAFF
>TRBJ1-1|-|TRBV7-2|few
TGTGCCAGCAGCTTAGCAGGCGGATACACTGAAGCTTTCTTT
CASSLAGGYTEAFF
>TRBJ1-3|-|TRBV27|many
TGTGCCAGCAGTTTAAACTCTGGAAACACCATATATTTT
CASSLNSGNTIYF
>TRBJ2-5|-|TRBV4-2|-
TGTGCCAGCAGCCCCCCCCTCGAGTTGACCCAGTACTTC
CASSPPLELTQYF
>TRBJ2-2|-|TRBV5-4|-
TGTGCCAGCAGCTCGCGGGACTTACCACCAGTTGGGGAGCTGTTTTTT
CASSSRDLPPVGELFF
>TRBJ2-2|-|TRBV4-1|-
TGCGCCAGCAGCCAAAAGGGAAGAGGTGCCGGGGAGCTGTTTTTT
CASSQKGRGAGELFF
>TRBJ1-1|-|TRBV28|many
TGTGCCACCTCGCAGTCCCTGAACACTGAAGCTTTCTTT
CATSQSLNTEAFF
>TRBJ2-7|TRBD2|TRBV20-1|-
TGCAGTGCCCGACTCGGGACTAGCGGGAACCATGAGCAGTACTTC
CSARLGTSGNHEQYF
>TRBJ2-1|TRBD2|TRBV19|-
TGTGCCAGTAGTCTCACTAGCGGAGCTTCTCATGTCTTCTGCAATGAGCAGTTCTTC
CASSLTSGASHVFCNEQFF
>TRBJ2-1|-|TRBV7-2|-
TGTGCCAGCAGCTTAGCTAGCCCGAGCTCCTACAATGAGCAGTTCTTC
CASSLASPSSYNEQFF
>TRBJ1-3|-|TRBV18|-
TGTGCCAGCTCGGAATACTCTGGAAACACCATATATTTT
CASSEYSGNTIYF
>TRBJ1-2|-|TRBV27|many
TGTGCCAGCAGTTTGGGGCTGGACTATGGCTACACCTTC
CASSLGLDYGYTF
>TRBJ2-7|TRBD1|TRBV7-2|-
TGTGCCAGCAGCCGTGACAGGGGCTGCGAGCAGTACTTC
CASSRDRGCEQYF
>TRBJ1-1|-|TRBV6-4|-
TGTGCCAGCAGTGGACACCCGAACACTGAAGCTTTCTTT
CASSGHPNTEAFF
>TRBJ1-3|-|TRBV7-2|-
TGTGCCAGCACACCCGGGCCTCCAAACACCATATATTTT
CASTPGPPNTIYF
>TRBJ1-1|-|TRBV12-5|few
TGTGCTAGTGGTTTACCAAACAGGGTTGTAACTGAAGCTTTCTTT
CASGLPNRVVTEAFF
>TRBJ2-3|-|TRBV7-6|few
TGTGCCAGCAGCTTAGTGCCTGTTTCGTACACAGATACGCAGTATTTT
CASSLVPVSYTDTQYF
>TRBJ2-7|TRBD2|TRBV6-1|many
TGTGCCAGCAGTTCTCTGGGACTAAACCACGAGCAGTACTTC
CASSSLGLNHEQYF
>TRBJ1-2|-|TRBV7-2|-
TGTGCCAGCAGCTTAGCTCGGCGTGACGGCTACACCTTC
CASSLARRDGYTF
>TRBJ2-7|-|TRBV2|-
TGTGCCAGCAGTACTAGCCCTTACGAGCAGTACTTC
CASSTSPYEQYF
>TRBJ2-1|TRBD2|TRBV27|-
TGTGCCAGCAACATGGGGCCTAGCGGGGTAGGAAAGCAGTTCTTC
CASNMGPSGVGKQFF
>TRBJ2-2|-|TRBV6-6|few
TGTGCCAGCAGTTACTATGGCGGGGAGCTGTTTTTT
CASSYYGGELFF
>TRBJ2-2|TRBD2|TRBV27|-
TGTGCCAGCACCCCATTCATAGCGGGTGCGAACACCGGGGAGCTGTTTTTT
CASTPFIAGANTGELFF
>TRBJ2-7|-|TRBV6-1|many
TGTGCCCATAACGGGTATTTGGTCGACGAGCAGTACTTC
CAHNGYLVDEQYF
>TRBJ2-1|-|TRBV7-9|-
TGTGCCAGCAGCTTAAGGGGCGAAGGGGCTAGGGATGAGCAGTTCTTC
CASSLRGEGARDEQFF
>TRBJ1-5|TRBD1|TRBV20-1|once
TGCAGTGCTAGAGCTGTACAGGGGGACAATAAGCCCCAGCATTTT
CSARAVQGDNKPQHF
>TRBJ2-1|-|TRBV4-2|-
TGTGCTAGCAGCTTAGAAGTCCCTGGGGAGCAGTTCTTC
CASSLEVPGEQFF
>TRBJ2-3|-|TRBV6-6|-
TGTGCCAGCTGCACAAGTCTGGCGGGAACGCATACAGATACGCAGTATTTT
CASCTSLAGTHTDTQYF
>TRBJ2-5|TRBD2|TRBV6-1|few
TGTGCCAGCAATCGCAGGGAGGGGAAAGAGACCCAGTACTTC
CASNRREGKETQYF
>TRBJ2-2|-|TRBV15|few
TGTGCCACCAGCAGAGATCCAGGGGTATCCGGGGAGCTGTTTTTT
CATSRDPGVSGELFF
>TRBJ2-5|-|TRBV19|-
TGTGCCAGTAGTCGTGGGTACCAAGAGACCCAGTACTTC
CASSRGYQETQYF
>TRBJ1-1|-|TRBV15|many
TGTGCCACCAGCAGAGATCTCGGTGAAGCTTTCTTT
CATSRDLGEAFF
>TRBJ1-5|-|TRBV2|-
TGTGCCACCAGTGATCCGCGGAGCAATCAGCCCCAGCATTTT
CATSDPRSNQPQHF
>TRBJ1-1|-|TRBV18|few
TGTGCCAGCTCACCAGGAGAGAGCATGAACACTGAAGCTTTCTTT
CASSPGESMNTEAFF
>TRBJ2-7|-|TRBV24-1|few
TGTGCCACCATCCAAAAGGGTTTGGACTACGAGCAGTACTTC
CATIQKGLDYEQYF
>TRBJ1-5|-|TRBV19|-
TGTGCCAGTAGTATAGATTGGGCTCAGCCCCGGCATTTT
CASSIDWAQPRHF
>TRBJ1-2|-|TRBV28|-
TGTACCAGCAGCATTTATTCTAGGATGGGATATACTAACTATGGCTACACATTC
CTSSIYSRMGYTNYGYTF
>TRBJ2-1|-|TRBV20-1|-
TGCAGTGCTCTCTCGCGAGGTCAGTCCTACAATGAGCAGTTCTTC
CSALSRGQSYNEQFF
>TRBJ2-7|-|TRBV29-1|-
TGCAGCGCCGGTCAGGGCTACGAGCAGTACTTC
CSAGQGYEQYF
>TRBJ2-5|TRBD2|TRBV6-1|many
TGTGCCAGCAGTTCCCATAGCGGGGTCGGGACCCAGTACTTC
CASSSHSGVGTQYF
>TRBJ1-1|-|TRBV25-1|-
TGTGCCAACAGTGATGGTGGACGGATGAACACTGAAGCTTTCTTT
CANSDGGRMNTEAFF
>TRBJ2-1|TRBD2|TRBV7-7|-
TGCGCCAGCAGCAAGGGACTAGCGGGAGGGCCTAATCCCAGTTCTTATGAGCAGTTCTTC
CASSKGLAGGPNPSSYEQFF
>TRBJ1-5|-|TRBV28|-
TGTGCCAGCAGGACAGGACTCTCTCAGCCCCAGCATTTT
CASRTGLSQPQHF
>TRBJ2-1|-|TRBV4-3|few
TGCGCCAGCAGCCAAGAGTTACTAGCCAATGAGCAGTTCTTC
CASSQELLANEQFF
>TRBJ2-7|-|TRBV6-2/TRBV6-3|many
TGTGCCAGCAGTTTACCTAGCGCTGCCACCTACGAGCAGTACTTC
CASSLPSAATYEQYF
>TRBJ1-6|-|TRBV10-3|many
TGTGCCATCAGTGGCCAAGGTCCGGGGAGCTCCTATAATTCACCCCTCCACTTT
CAISGQGPGSSYNSPLHF
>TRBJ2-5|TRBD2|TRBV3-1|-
TGTGCCAGCAGCCCCCGGACTAGCGGGCCCCCAGAGACCCAGTACTTC
CASSPRTSGPPETQYF
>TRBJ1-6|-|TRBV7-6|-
TGTGCCAGCAGCTTAGCACCGGAATCACCCCTCCACTTT
CASSLAPESPLHF